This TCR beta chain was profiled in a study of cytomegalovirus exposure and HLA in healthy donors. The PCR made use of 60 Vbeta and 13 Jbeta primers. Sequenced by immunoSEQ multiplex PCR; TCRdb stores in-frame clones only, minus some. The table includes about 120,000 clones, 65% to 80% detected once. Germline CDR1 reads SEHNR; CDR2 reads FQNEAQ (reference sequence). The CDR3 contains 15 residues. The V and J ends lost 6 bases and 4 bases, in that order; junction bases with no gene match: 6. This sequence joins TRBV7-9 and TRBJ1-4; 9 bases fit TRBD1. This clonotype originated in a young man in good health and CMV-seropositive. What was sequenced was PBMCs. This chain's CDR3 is CASSSGQGINEKLFF. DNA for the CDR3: TGTGCCAGCAGTTCGGGACAGGGCATTAATGAAAAACTGTTTTTT.